This T cell receptor (beta chain) was identified in a study of blood T cell repertoires in COVID-19. Study-level information: The samples span acute and convalescent COVID-19 from the United States, Italy and Spain. Nucleic acid was either cDNA or gDNA, and it came from T cells, B-cell-depleted T cells, or PBMCs.

Authors' data handling: Reference gene primer amplification yielded estimated nucleated cell counts. TCRdb keeps only in-frame clones here, not all; method: immunoSEQ multiplex PCR. V and J calls and clone size are as listed in that table; D and trimming were resolved from the DNA. The top ten hold around 5.5% of the sample, which has approximately 250,000 clones, 75% to 85% seen once. The CDR3 length is 18 residues. Trimming at V came to 5 bases and at J to 0 bases, leaving 14 bases not matched to a gene. Germline lookup yields CDR1 SGHRS and CDR2 YFSETQ. The source is a human donor in a cohort sampled during active COVID-19. This rearrangement joins TRBV5-1 to TRBJ1-5; 7 bases map to TRBD1. Sequencing used peripheral blood. The CDR3 bases are TGCGCCAGCAGTTTAGGAGCACAGGGGAAACATAGCAATCAGCCCCAGCATTTT. Amino acid sequence: CASSLGAQGKHSNQPQHF.